Listed here are 26 T cell receptor beta chains from one sample, sequenced in a study of molecular identifiers for immune sequencing clone quantification. TCRdb analysed the PCR reads with MiXCR anew, one entry per CDR3 protein. The repertoire holds 400,000 to 600,000 distinct CDR3 sequences, with about 21% as singletons. The sequencing sample was made of naive CD8+ T cells from blood, with Jurkat cell RNA spiked in. Subset: FACS-sorted CD8+CD4-CCR7+CD45RA+ naive T cells. These receptors originate from a human donor in good health. Some libraries in this study had Jurkat cell RNA spiked in.

The chain uses TRBV11-2 and TRBJ2-1, with D possibly being TRBD2 (5 bases). Between the trimmed V and J ends, which lost 5 bases and 2 bases, there was a span of 28 bases. From germline, CDR1 is SGHAT and CDR2 FQNNGV. This CDR3 is 20 amino acids long. The CDR3 DNA is TGTGCCAGCAGCCCCGGCGGGCGGCCCGGGCGCCCTGGAACCTACAATGAGCAGTTCTTC. Translated: CASSPGGRPGRPGTYNEQFF.

This clonotype was observed a few times. The rearrangement links TRBV7-9 to TRBJ2-1; no firm D call. The CDR3 has 11 amino acids. The germline V and J ends were trimmed by 5 bases and 7 bases, with 6 bases remaining between them. The germline CDR1 and CDR2 sequences are SEHNR and FQNEAQ (reference sequence). Written as DNA, the CDR3 is TGTGCCAGCAGCCACCCGAATGAGCAGTTCTTC. As protein: CASSHPNEQFF.

This clonotype was found a few times. V usage is TRBV18 and J usage is TRBJ2-7, with unresolved D. The CDR3 is made up of 15 amino acids. Trimming pared 3 bases from V and 7 bases from J, leaving 19 bases between. Germline CDR1 and CDR2: KGHSH and LQKENI. Here the CDR3 reads CASSPQPQTSREQYF. CDR3 sequence (DNA): TGTGCCAGCTCACCGCAACCCCAAACTTCTAGGGAGCAGTACTTC. Looking up the rest from reference TRBV18 and TRBJ2-7 gives the full variable domain: NAGVMQNPRHLVRRRGQEARLRCSPMKGHSHVYWYRQLPEEGLKFMVYLQKENIIDESGMPKERFSAEFPKEGPSILRIQQVVRGDSAAYFCASSPQPQTSREQYFGPGTRLTVT.

This clonotype appeared once. A much bigger clone sits one base away, suggesting this may be a read error. V gene TRBV10-3 combines with J gene TRBJ2-1, with 8 nucleotides matching TRBD2. The CDR3 totals 15 residues. The germline V gene encodes CDR1 ENHRY and CDR2 SYGVKD. For the CDR3, the DNA is TGTGCCATCGGTGAAACGGGACTAGATCCCAATGAGCAGTTCTTC. Translated, it gives CAIGETGLDPNEQFF.

The J gene is TRBJ2-1, the V gene TRBV7-9; 13 bases line up with TRBD2. Germline V gene data show CDR1 as SEHNR and CDR2 as FQNEAQ (reference sequence). The CDR3 covers 19 residues. V trimming: 1 base; J trimming: 0 bases; junction bases outside the gene matches: 6. The CDR3 coding sequence is TGTGCCAGCAGCTTAGGACTAGCGGGAGGCGAGAGCTCCTACAATGAGCAGTTCTTC. This encodes CASSLGLAGGESSYNEQFF.

This clonotype was picked up many times. CDR3 DNA sequence: TGTGCCAGCAGCTTAGCGGGGGGTGGTCAGCCCCAGCATTTT. Protein product: CASSLAGGGQPQHF. The chain links TRBV27 to TRBJ1-5, with TRBD1 as a possible D gene (5 bases). CDR3 size: 14 residues. CDR1 and CDR2 from the germline V gene are MNHEY and SMNVEV (reference sequence). The V gene lost 6 bases and the J gene lost 6 bases, with 15 bases spanning the gap.

The chain uses TRBV19 and TRBJ2-1, with 7 bases lining up with TRBD1. V shed 9 bases and J 0 bases; nucleotides not matched to a gene: 11. Germline V gene lookup returns CDR1 LNHDA and CDR2 SQIVND (reference sequence). The CDR3 totals 16 residues. CDR3 in amino acids: CASQLHRGSSYNEQFF. The CDR3 DNA sequence: TGTGCCAGCCAACTCCACAGGGGCAGCTCCTACAATGAGCAGTTCTTC.

This clonotype has a count of ten or more. The chain recombines TRBV7-9 with TRBJ1-6; no firm D call. V shed 4 bases and J shed 9 bases, with 16 bases lying between them. The germline CDR1 and CDR2 sequences are SEHNR and FQNEAQ (reference sequence). The CDR3 extends over 15 amino acids. The DNA for the CDR3 is TGTGCCAGCAGCTCCCTCAAGGGTATCCTTTCACCCCTCCACTTT. It codes for CASSSLKGILSPLHF.

This clonotype was observed many times. This rearrangement joins TRBV7-8 to TRBJ1-5; 7 bases agree with TRBD1. V gave up 0 bases and J gave up 4 bases; unmatched junction bases: 3. Germline V CDR1 and CDR2: SGHVS, FQNEAQ. CDR3 length equals 15 residues. CDR3 sequence: CASSLAAGGNQPQHF. CDR3 DNA sequence: TGTGCCAGCAGCTTAGCGGCAGGGGGTAATCAGCCCCAGCATTTT. Full variable domain (missing parts from reference TRBV7-8 and TRBJ1-5): GAGVSQSPRYKVAKRGQDVALRCDPISGHVSLFWYQQALGQGPEFLTYFQNEAQLDKSGLPSDRFFAERPEGSVSTLKIQRTQQEDSAVYLCASSLAAGGNQPQHFGDGTRLSIL.

In its sample, this clonotype was seen a few times. CDR3 protein: CAWRRRDRDLYGYTF. CDR3 bases: TGTGCCTGGAGAAGACGGGACAGAGATCTCTATGGCTACACCTTC. The chain carries TRBV30 and TRBJ1-2; TRBD1 agrees at 7 bases. CDR1 is GTSNPN, CDR2 SVGIG, per germline (reference sequence). CDR3 length: 15 residues. V lost 3 bases and J lost 4; bases outside the gene matches: 11.

Note on this clonotype: A much more abundant neighbour one base away suggests this may be a read error. The chain joins TRBV5-4 to TRBJ2-5; 7 positions agree with TRBD2. The CDR3 contains 19 residues. J was trimmed by 5 bases and V by 7 bases; bases with no gene match: 26. Germline CDR1 is SGHNT and CDR2 is YYREEE (reference sequence). The CDR3 loop is CASGKLGEAGELTPETQYF. The DNA of the CDR3 is TGTGCCAGCGGCAAACTCGGGGAGGCGGGGGAGCTTACACCCGAGACCCAGTACTTC.

This clonotype turned up a few times. The chain's CDR3 is CASSQGAGQYF. DNA of the CDR3: TGTGCCAGCAGCCAAGGGGCTGGGCAGTACTTC. The rearrangement links TRBV3-2 to TRBJ2-7. TRBV3-2 is annotated as a pseudogene. The CDR3 spans 11 residues.

The table lists this clonotype with a few counts. The chain links TRBV7-3 to TRBJ2-4; TRBD2 aligns across 7 bases. The CDR3 is made up of 16 amino acids. V lost 5 bases, J lost 0 bases, and 7 bases stayed unmatched. Germline V gives CDR1 SGHTA, CDR2 FQGTGA. The CDR3 region is CASSPAGGSAKNIQYF. The CDR3 DNA is TGTGCCAGCAGCCCCGCCGGGGGGTCAGCCAAAAACATTCAGTACTTC. Using reference TRBV7-3 and TRBJ2-4 for the parts outside the CDR3, the full variable domain is GAGVSQTPSNKVTEKGKYVELRCDPISGHTALYWYRQSLGQGPEFLIYFQGTGAADDSGLPNDRFFAVRPEGSVSTLKIQRTERGDSAVYLCASSPAGGSAKNIQYFGAGTRLSVL.

The chain recombines TRBV4-1 with TRBJ2-2, with 7 nucleotides matching TRBD2. This CDR3 contains 17 residues. V lost 0 bases and J lost 6; bases outside the gene matches: 10. Germline-derived CDR1 and CDR2 are MGHRA and YSYEKL. CDR3: CASSQEPGGGWAGELFF. As DNA, the CDR3 is TGCGCCAGCAGCCAAGAGCCAGGCGGGGGATGGGCCGGGGAGCTGTTTTTT.

This chain connects TRBV28 to TRBJ2-7; D uncertain. Germline CDR1 is MDHEN and CDR2 is SYDVKM. The CDR3 has 12 amino acids. The V end lost 2 bases, the J end lost 5 bases, and 7 bases lay between the germline ends. The CDR3 DNA sequence: TGTGCCAGCAGTTTAGGGTTGGACGAGCAGTACTTC. Residues: CASSLGLDEQYF. The entire variable domain, with the rest obtained from reference TRBV28 and TRBJ2-7, is as follows: DVKVTQSSRYLVKRTGEKVFLECVQDMDHENMFWYRQDPGLGLRLIYFSYDVKMKEKGDIPEGYSVSREKKERFSLILESASTNQTSMYLCASSLGLDEQYFGPGTRLTVT.

Concerning this clonotype itself: This clone may be a read error of a much larger clone one base away. The chain couples TRBV13 to TRBJ2-7; D is tentatively TRBD1 or TRBD2 (5 bases each). Trimming shortened V by 2 bases and J by 5 bases, and 16 bases separated the two germline ends. In germline, CDR1 is PRHDT, CDR2 FYEKMQ (reference sequence). The CDR3 is made up of 15 amino acids. CDR3 nucleotides: TGTGCCAGCAGCTTAAAGGGGATCGGGGCCCACGAGCAGTACTTC. Residues: CASSLKGIGAHEQYF.

This clonotype was found a few times. J is TRBJ2-7 and V is TRBV7-9, with D tentatively TRBD2 (6 bases). Trimming removed 6 bases from V and 2 bases from J, with 17 bases in between. CDR3 length: 15 amino acids. Germline CDR1 and CDR2: SEHNR and FQNEAQ (reference sequence). CDR3 sequence: CASRPSGGKAYEQYF. CDR3 coding DNA: TGTGCCAGCAGGCCATCCGGCGGGAAGGCCTACGAGCAGTACTTC. Supplemented by reference TRBV7-9 and TRBJ2-7, the full variable domain reads DTGVSQNPRHKITKRGQNVTFRCDPISEHNRLYWYRQTLGQGPEFLTYFQNEAQLEKSRLLSDRFSAERPKGSFSTLEIQRTEQGDSAMYLCASRPSGGKAYEQYFGPGTRLTVT.

This clonotype was recorded a few times. A junction end diverges from the germline sequence, so it may reflect a read error. The gene calls are TRBV3-1 and TRBJ2-5, with D unresolved. The CDR3 has 12 residues. Per germline, CDR1 LGHDT and CDR2 YNNKEL (reference sequence). The CDR3 coding sequence is TGTGCCGGCAGCCAAGATTTGGAGACCCAGTACTTC. Protein: CAGSQDLETQYF.

This clonotype was detected only a few times. This sequence joins TRBV12-3 or TRBV12-4 and TRBJ2-7; weak D call: TRBD2 (6 bases). This CDR3 is built from 15 residues. V was clipped by 6 bases and J by 2 bases, with 17 bases between them. Written as DNA, the CDR3 is TGTGCCAGCAGCTCTGGGGGACTGTTCACCTACGAGCAGTACTTC. Protein sequence: CASSSGGLFTYEQYF.

The sample holds a few counts of this clonotype. This rearrangement joins TRBV7-9 to TRBJ2-2; D call uncertain. The CDR3 has 11 amino acids. V dropped 8 bases and J dropped 7 bases, with 8 bases sitting between them. Germline loops: CDR1 SEHNR, CDR2 FQNEAQ (reference sequence). The CDR3 DNA reads TGTGCCAGCCCAACCGGCGGGGAGCTGTTTTTT. Its translation is CASPTGGELFF.

Note on this clonotype: A much more abundant neighbour one base away suggests this may be a read error. This chain links TRBV7-9 with TRBJ2-2, with 7 bases identical to TRBD1. The CDR3 spans 14 residues. The germline CDR1 and CDR2 sequences are SEHNR and FQNEAQ (reference sequence). The CDR3 sequence: CASRVTGNTGEQFF. The CDR3 DNA follows: TGTGCCAGCAGAGTGACAGGGAACACCGGGGAGCAGTTTTTT.

A remark on this clonotype: A junction end diverges from the germline sequence, so it may reflect a read error. The chain uses TRBV6-1 and TRBJ2-2; D is perhaps TRBD2 (6 bases). CDR3 length equals 11 residues. CDR1 is MNHNS, CDR2 SASEGT, per germline. In nucleotides, the CDR3 is TGTGCCATCACGGTAGGCGGGGAGCCGTTTTTT. Amino acids: CAITVGGEPFF.

This clonotype was seen only a few times. The chain has TRBV7-9 and TRBJ2-7; 7 bases match TRBD1. The CDR3 is 13 amino acids. Germline CDR1 and CDR2: SEHNR and FQNEAQ (reference sequence). Trimming at V came to 4 bases and at J to 2 bases, leaving 2 bases not matched to a gene. The CDR3 loop is CASSSDRPYEQYF. The CDR3 nucleotides are TGTGCCAGCAGCTCGGACAGGCCCTACGAGCAGTACTTC.

The chain combines TRBV12-5 with TRBJ2-3; D perhaps matches TRBD2 (6 bases). CDR3 length: 16 residues. Germline V gives CDR1 LGHNT, CDR2 FRNRAP. Trimming took 7 bases from V and 6 from J, leaving 23 bases between them. CDR3 in DNA: TGTGCTAGTGCCGCATCCGTCGGGCGGGATACCGATACGCAGTATTTT. Amino acids: CASAASVGRDTDTQYF. Filled out from reference TRBV12-5 and TRBJ2-3, the complete variable domain reads DARVTQTPRHKVTEMGQEVTMRCQPILGHNTVFWYRQTMMQGLELLAYFRNRAPLDDSGMPKDRFSAEMPDATLATLKIQPSEPRDSAVYFCASAASVGRDTDTQYFGPGTRLTVL.

This clonotype came up a few times. The V gene is TRBV5-5, the J gene TRBJ2-7; D is ambiguous. The CDR3 has 15 amino acids. V lost 0 bases, J lost 1 base, and 11 bases lay in between. From germline, CDR1 is SGHKS and CDR2 YYEKEE (reference sequence). The DNA of the CDR3 is TGTGCCAGCAGCTTGGAGGCACGGGTTTCCTACGAGCAGTACTTC. It yields the protein CASSLEARVSYEQYF. Filled out from reference TRBV5-5 and TRBJ2-7, the complete variable domain reads DAGVTQSPTHLIKTRGQQVTLRCSPISGHKSVSWYQQVLGQGPQFIFQYYEKEERGRGNFPDRFSARQFPNYSSELNVNALLLGDSALYLCASSLEARVSYEQYFGPGTRLTVT.

The chain links TRBV19 to TRBJ2-7, with D perhaps TRBD2 (6 bases). The CDR3 loop spans 12 amino acids. Germline values: CDR1 LNHDA, CDR2 SQIVND (reference sequence). V lost 3 bases, J lost 5 bases, and 8 bases lay in between. CDR3 sequence (DNA): TGTGCCAGTAGTATCTCGGGGGACGAGCAGTACTTC. It specifies CASSISGDEQYF.